This TCR beta chain was captured by sequencing in a study of beta chain features in type 1 diabetes. Study-level information: Patients looked much like healthy donors when it came to age, gender and cell yields.

The CDR3 has 15 residues. After removal of 3 bases from V and 4 bases from J, the junction contained 6 bases not matched to a gene. Germline V gene data show CDR1 as SQVTM and CDR2 as ANQGSEA. Details on this clone: Its antigen is undetermined.

Sequenced material consisted of expressed TCRB transcripts (all of the isolated RNA was reverse transcribed). Measured with immunoSEQ multiplex PCR; TCRdb has only the in-frame clones, and not every one. This table has some 190,000 clones, roughly 8% appearing once. Overall study results and limits: Within each of all four CD4+ subsets, Type 1 diabetes patients had TCRB CDR3s that were moderately but significantly shorter.

The rearrangement uses TRBV29-1 and TRBJ2-1, with 10 bases aligning to TRBD2. Specimen: central memory CD4+ T cells from blood. This clonotype originated in a man aged 18 to 30 with type 1 diabetes. The DNA for the CDR3 is TGCAGCGTTGAGGGGGGACTAGCGAGATACAATGAGCAGTTCTTC. It encodes CSVEGGLARYNEQFF.